A single sample gave rise to the 9 T cell receptor beta chains below, sequenced in a study of shared clonotypes between healthy human individuals. Sequencing was performed with immunoSEQ multiplex PCR; in TCRdb, only in-frame clones are kept and a portion is missing. Of 450,000 to 600,000 clones in the sample, 75% to 85% were seen once. Sequencing used PBMCs. These receptors were collected from a woman between 40 and 55 years old in good health. Some clones in this sample may be carry-over from other donors' samples.

This chain connects TRBV11-3 to TRBJ2-2; D is perhaps TRBD2 (6 bases). The V end was cut by 8 bases, the J end by 7 bases, with 14 bases between. The CDR3 is 13 residues long. Germline CDR1 reads SGHNT; CDR2 reads YENEEA. CDR3 region: CASASGAFGELFF. In DNA, the CDR3 is TGTGCCAGCGCTTCGGGAGCGTTCGGGGAGCTGTTTTTT.

This clone has only one observation. The CDR3 spells CASSMRGNTIYF. CDR3 DNA: TGTGCCAGTAGTATGCGGGGAAACACCATATATTTT. The chain employs TRBV19 and TRBJ1-3; no definite D call. This CDR3 is built from 12 residues. Germline CDR1 is LNHDA and CDR2 is SQIVND (reference sequence). The V gene lost 3 bases and the J gene lost 4 bases, with 4 bases spanning the gap.

This sequence joins TRBV19 and TRBJ2-5, with 11 bases aligning to TRBD2. Per germline, CDR1 LNHDA and CDR2 SQIVND (reference sequence). The J segment lost 4 bases and the V segment lost 3 bases, leaving 4 bases of the junction unmatched. This CDR3 has 15 residues. The CDR3 spells CASSMTSGVGETQYF. CDR3 nucleotide sequence: TGTGCCAGTAGTATGACTAGCGGGGTAGGAGAGACCCAGTACTTC. The complete variable domain, with remaining parts taken from reference TRBV19 and TRBJ2-5, reads DGGITQSPKYLFRKEGQNVTLSCEQNLNHDAMYWYRQDPGQGLRLIYYSQIVNDFQKGDIAEGYSVSREKKESFPLTVTSAQKNPTAFYLCASSMTSGVGETQYFGPGTRLLVL.

This clone was seen more than once but under ten times. The chain recombines TRBV30 with TRBJ1-2; no firm D call. The CDR3 sequence is 12 residues long. CDR1 and CDR2 from the germline V gene are GTSNPN and SVGIG (reference sequence). The V and J ends lost 2 bases and 7 bases respectively, with 11 bases between them. The CDR3 DNA sequence: TGTGCCTGGAGTCCCGGAGTCGGTGGCTACACCTTC. Its protein is CAWSPGVGGYTF. Full variable domain (rest looked up from reference TRBV30 and TRBJ1-2): SQTIHQWPATLVQPVGSPLSLECTVEGTSNPNLYWYRQAAGRGLQLLFYSVGIGQISSEVPQNLSASRPQDRQFILSSKKLLLSDSGFYLCAWSPGVGGYTFGSGTRLTVV.

V is TRBV5-1 and J is TRBJ2-7; D is undetermined. Germline V gene lookup returns CDR1 SGHRS and CDR2 YFSETQ. V was shortened by 0 bases and J by 6 bases, with 4 bases between the two germline ends. The CDR3 runs 11 residues. The CDR3 is CASSLEGEQYF. The CDR3 DNA follows: TGCGCCAGCAGCTTGGAGGGCGAGCAGTACTTC.

V usage is TRBV9 and J usage is TRBJ2-1, with a tentative D call TRBD2 (5 bases). V lost 0 bases, J lost 7 bases, and 14 bases lay in between. CDR3 length equals 15 residues. Germline loops: CDR1 SGDLS, CDR2 YYNGEE. The CDR3 sequence is CASSVGPSRENEQFF. CDR3 bases: TGTGCCAGCAGCGTAGGTCCTAGCAGAGAGAATGAGCAGTTCTTC.

This chain connects TRBV5-1 to TRBJ2-5; D is possibly TRBD1 or TRBD2 (5 bases each). Trimming shortened V by 1 base and J by 4 bases, and 14 bases separated the two germline ends. CDR1 is SGHRS, CDR2 YFSETQ, per germline. The CDR3 loop spans 15 amino acids. The CDR3 sequence: CASSLMGEGSETQYF. The CDR3 nucleotides are TGCGCCAGCAGCTTGATGGGAGAGGGGTCAGAGACCCAGTACTTC.

The CDR3 region has the DNA TGTGCCAGCAAGGGAGGTGGCCTCCTTGGTTCACCCCTCCACTTT. Translating gives CASKGGGLLGSPLHF. The J gene is TRBJ1-6, the V gene TRBV2; D not resolved. V lost 7 bases and J lost 9, with 19 bases in between. This CDR3 has 15 residues. The germline V gene has CDR1 SNHLY and CDR2 FYNNEI.

The chain recombines TRBV11-2 with TRBJ2-3, with D uncertain. The CDR3 totals 15 residues. Germline assignment: CDR1 SGHAT and CDR2 FQNNGV. With 3 bases removed from V and 6 bases from J, the gap between germline ends came to 16 bases. The CDR3 is CASSFTHLAEDTQYF. DNA of the CDR3: TGTGCCAGCAGCTTCACCCACCTTGCGGAGGATACGCAGTATTTT. The full variable domain, rest sourced from reference TRBV11-2 and TRBJ2-3, is EAGVAQSPRYKIIEKRQSVAFWCNPISGHATLYWYQQILGQGPKLLIQFQNNGVVDDSQLPKDRFSAERLKGVDSTLKIQPAKLEDSAVYLCASSFTHLAEDTQYFGPGTRLTVL.